A single sample gave rise to the 28 T cell receptor beta chains below, sequenced in a study of OX40 agonist ivuxolimab in advanced cancers. Assay used: immunoSEQ multiplex PCR; TCRdb lists only in-frame clones, some missing. The table records around 53,000 clones, 70% to 90% of them present only once. The sequenced sample was CD4+ or CD8+ T cells sorted from blood, obtained in a trial of the OX40 agonist ivuxolimab. The source of these receptors is an adult with an advanced solid tumor such as melanoma, head and neck, liver or kidney cancer.

J is TRBJ2-5 and V is TRBV29-1; 7 bases match TRBD1. CDR3 length equals 14 residues. J lost 1 base, V lost 6 bases, and 8 bases had no gene match. Germline-derived CDR1 and CDR2 are SQVTM and ANQGSEA. The CDR3 region has the DNA TGCAGCGTGGCAGGGACAGAAAGCCAAGAGACCCAGTACTTC. As protein: CSVAGTESQETQYF.

This clone has more than one count but fewer than ten. The chain couples TRBV5-1 to TRBJ1-1, with no clear D. CDR1 is SGHRS, CDR2 YFSETQ, per germline. The CDR3 is made up of 14 amino acids. The V gene lost 2 bases and the J gene lost 3 bases, with 11 bases spanning the gap. The CDR3 region is CASSLLGRDTEAFF. Written as DNA, the CDR3 is TGCGCCAGCAGCTTATTGGGTCGGGACACTGAAGCTTTCTTT.

This chain links TRBV18 with TRBJ2-7; D is undetermined. The CDR3 length is 11 residues. V lost 4 bases to trimming and J lost 1 base, with 2 bases between them. CDR1 is KGHSH and CDR2 is LQKENI in the germline V gene. For the CDR3, the DNA is TGTGCCAGCTCACTATCCTACGAGCAGTACTTC. Protein sequence: CASSLSYEQYF.

Only a few counts were recorded for this clone. One end of the junction fails to match germline, which may point to a read error. J is TRBJ2-5 and V is TRBV5-4; weak D call: TRBD2 (6 bases). Germline loops: CDR1 SGHNT, CDR2 YYREEE (reference sequence). The length of the CDR3 is 15 residues. The CDR3 DNA reads TGTGCCAGCAGCCGCCGCGGTAGCGGCCAAGAGATCCAGTACTTC. This gives the protein CASSRRGSGQEIQYF.

CDR3 sequence (DNA): TGTGCCAGGGGTTACTCCTCTGGAAACACCATATATTTT. It encodes CARGYSSGNTIYF. The V call is TRBV2, the J call TRBJ1-3; D unresolved. Per germline, CDR1 SNHLY and CDR2 FYNNEI. The CDR3 runs 13 residues. V gave up 9 bases and J gave up 0 bases, with 9 bases separating them.

The chain links TRBV7-9 to TRBJ2-2, with a weak D call TRBD1 (5 bases). The CDR3 is made up of 15 amino acids. Germline CDR1 SEHNR, CDR2 FQNEAQ (reference sequence). The ends were cut back, 5 bases at V and 2 bases at J, with 12 bases in the middle. This CDR3 is CASSPGHTNTGELFF. CDR3 in DNA: TGTGCCAGCAGCCCTGGACACACCAACACCGGGGAGCTGTTTTTT.

This chain uses TRBV7-2 with TRBJ2-5; D is possibly TRBD2 (6 bases). With 5 bases removed from V and 1 base from J, the gap between germline ends came to 11 bases. The germline V gene encodes CDR1 SGHTA and CDR2 FQGNSA. This CDR3 region has 14 residues. The CDR3 DNA reads as TGTGCCAGCAGCATACTAGCAGTCCAAGAGACCCAGTACTTC. It codes for CASSILAVQETQYF.

This chain links TRBV7-2 with TRBJ2-7, with 7 bases fitting TRBD1. CDR1 is SGHTA, CDR2 FQGNSA, per germline. The J segment lost 0 bases and the V segment lost 5 bases, leaving 7 bases of the junction unmatched. CDR3 length: 15 residues. The CDR3 is CASSPMPGGSYEQYF. CDR3 DNA sequence: TGTGCCAGCAGCCCGATGCCAGGGGGCTCCTACGAGCAGTACTTC.

The V and J genes are TRBV5-1 and TRBJ2-1; 7 positions agree with TRBD1. The CDR3 covers 14 residues. From germline, CDR1 is SGHRS and CDR2 YFSETQ. Trimming cost V 4 bases and J 4 bases; bases outside gene matches: 5. The CDR3 loop reads CASSSGQDYNEQFF. The CDR3 DNA sequence: TGCGCCAGCAGCAGTGGACAGGATTACAATGAGCAGTTCTTC.

The V call is TRBV5-1, the J call TRBJ1-5, with D maybe TRBD1 (5 bases). Germline-derived CDR1 and CDR2 are SGHRS and YFSETQ. Trimming shortened V by 2 bases and J by 0 bases, and 12 bases separated the two germline ends. There are 16 residues in the CDR3. This CDR3 is CASSFLGGDSNQPQHF. In nucleotides, the CDR3 is TGCGCCAGCAGCTTTTTAGGAGGGGATAGCAATCAGCCCCAGCATTTT.

This clone was seen a handful of times. This chain links TRBV6-5 with TRBJ2-7; 14 bases map to TRBD2. Germline values: CDR1 MNHEY, CDR2 SVGAGI. The CDR3 has 15 residues. J was trimmed by 8 bases and V by 2 bases; bases with no gene match: 5. The CDR3 DNA reads as TGTGCCAGCAGTTACGGGACTAGCGGGAGAGTCCAGCAGTACTTC. It encodes CASSYGTSGRVQQYF.

The CDR3 loop is CASSFDTTSGGRSYEQYF. DNA of the CDR3: TGTGCCAGCAGCTTTGATACGACTAGCGGGGGCCGCTCCTACGAGCAGTACTTC. The chain is built from TRBV7-3 and TRBJ2-7, with 12 bases identical to TRBD2. The CDR3 has 18 residues. Unmatched junction bases numbered 9, after V lost 3 bases and J lost 0 bases. CDR1 and CDR2 from the germline V gene are SGHTA and FQGTGA.

The chain carries TRBV6-5 and TRBJ2-3; 7 nucleotides line up with TRBD2. CDR1 is MNHEY and CDR2 is SVGAGI in the germline V gene. The ends lost 7 bases at V and 4 bases at J; junction bases unmatched: 5. This CDR3 comprises 13 residues. The CDR3 bases are TGTGCCAGCATGCTGCTAGCGGCAGATACGCAGTATTTT. This codes for CASMLLAADTQYF.

This chain links TRBV4-1 with TRBJ2-7; D call uncertain. The CDR3 is 14 amino acids. V was pared by 3 bases and J by 3 bases, with 12 bases between. CDR1 is MGHRA and CDR2 is YSYEKL in the germline V gene. The CDR3 loop reads CASSQGRVGYEQYF. The CDR3 region has the DNA TGCGCCAGCAGCCAGGGTAGGGTGGGCTACGAGCAGTACTTC.

V is TRBV2 and J is TRBJ2-1; 8 bases fit TRBD2. The V gene end was trimmed by 5 bases and the J gene end by 5 bases; junction bases not matched to a gene: 11. Germline CDR1 is SNHLY and CDR2 is FYNNEI. This CDR3 has 16 residues. DNA for the CDR3: TGTGCCAGCAGTTCCCCGGGGGGGGGAAGAGACAATGAGCAGTTCTTC. Its translation is CASSSPGGGRDNEQFF.

This clone was recorded only once. This chain joins TRBV6-5 and TRBJ1-1; 8 bases line up with TRBD1. This CDR3 region has 14 residues. Germline V gives CDR1 MNHEY, CDR2 SVGAGI. J gave up 7 bases and V 2 bases, and 6 bases lay outside the gene matches. CDR3 DNA sequence: TGTGCCAGCAGTTACGTCGACAGGGGAGGTGAAGCTTTCTTT. Residues: CASSYVDRGGEAFF.

As regards this clone: This CDR3 fails to terminate in the conserved phenylalanine or tryptophan, so it likely reflects a read error. The DNA is omitted, as the CDR3 cannot be located on it reliably, and the CDR3 follows TCRdb's listing. Here the CDR3 reads CASSHPQETL. The rearrangement uses TRBV7-3 and TRBJ2-7; the DNA was not used to check the table's D call, TRBD1. Per germline, CDR1 SGHTA and CDR2 FQGTGA. The CDR3 length is 10 residues, termini included.

The chain joins TRBV25-1 to TRBJ1-5, with TRBD1 matching over 9 bases. In germline, CDR1 is MGHDK, CDR2 SYGVNS. Losses at the gene ends were 6 bases for V and 4 bases for J; bases not matched to a gene: 7. The CDR3 loop spans 15 amino acids. CDR3 DNA: TGTGCCAGCAGCGCCGGGACAGGGTATAATCAGCCCCAGCATTTT. This gives the protein CASSAGTGYNQPQHF.

The chain joins TRBV19 to TRBJ2-3; D is unclear. This CDR3 is built from 14 residues. Germline CDR1 LNHDA, CDR2 SQIVND (reference sequence). V was cut by 7 bases and J by 4 bases, with 15 bases left in between. The chain's CDR3 is CASNRWPSADTQYF. The DNA of the CDR3 is TGTGCCAGTAATCGGTGGCCGAGCGCAGATACGCAGTATTTT.

The J gene is TRBJ2-7, the V gene TRBV5-1; tentatively, D is TRBD2 (6 bases). The germline CDR1 and CDR2 sequences are SGHRS and YFSETQ. The CDR3 is made up of 18 amino acids. V shed 2 bases and J shed 6 bases, with 27 bases lying between them. Written as DNA, the CDR3 is TGCGCCAGCAGCTTCCAAATTTCATCGGCGGACCAAGCGGGCGAGCAGTACTTC. As protein: CASSFQISSADQAGEQYF.

The rearrangement links TRBV18 to TRBJ1-5; D not resolved. The V end was cut by 5 bases, the J end by 7 bases, with 12 bases between. The CDR3 consists of 13 residues. Germline-derived CDR1 and CDR2 are KGHSH and LQKENI. The CDR3 sequence is CASSDTEAQPQHF. The CDR3 DNA reads as TGTGCCAGCTCAGATACTGAGGCGCAGCCCCAGCATTTT.

The chain uses TRBV19 and TRBJ2-5; D remains unclear. The CDR3 totals 15 residues. The V end lost 7 bases, the J end lost 4 bases, and 19 bases lay between the germline ends. Germline CDR1 and CDR2: LNHDA and SQIVND (reference sequence). CDR3 region: CASKSSPIVRETQYF. The CDR3 DNA reads as TGTGCCAGTAAGAGTTCCCCAATAGTGCGAGAGACCCAGTACTTC.

The chain employs TRBV7-9 and TRBJ2-1, with D tentatively TRBD2 (5 bases). This CDR3 is 15 amino acids long. CDR1 and CDR2 (germline): SEHNR, FQNEAQ (reference sequence). V was pared by 5 bases and J by 5 bases, with 16 bases between. The CDR3 sequence: CASSPSRGNNNEQFF. The DNA for the CDR3 is TGTGCCAGCAGCCCTTCCCGGGGTAATAACAATGAGCAGTTCTTC.

The V call is TRBV10-3, the J call TRBJ2-7; D unresolved. This CDR3 spans 11 amino acids. Trimming removed 6 bases from V and 0 bases from J, with 3 bases in between. The germline V gene has CDR1 ENHRY and CDR2 SYGVKD. The DNA for the CDR3 is TGTGCCATCAGCGTCTCCTACGAGCAGTACTTC. Translating gives CAISVSYEQYF.

The V gene is TRBV4-3, the J gene TRBJ2-3, with D perhaps TRBD2 (6 bases). The germline V and J ends were trimmed by 3 bases and 2 bases, with 12 bases remaining between them. Germline assignment: CDR1 LGHNA and CDR2 YSLEER. The CDR3 is 15 residues long. The DNA of the CDR3 is TGCGCCAGCAGCCAGGGGGGTCTATCCACAGATACGCAGTATTTT. It yields the protein CASSQGGLSTDTQYF.

In DNA form, the CDR3 reads TGTGCCAGCTCACCAAGGACGGACCACAATGAGCAGTTCTTC. The encoded protein is CASSPRTDHNEQFF. The chain recombines TRBV18 with TRBJ2-1; D ambiguous. Germline CDR1 KGHSH, CDR2 LQKENI. This CDR3 comprises 14 residues. The V gene lost 2 bases and the J gene lost 5 bases, with 10 bases spanning the gap.

The CDR3 nucleotides read TGTGCCAGCAGCAAAGGTCGACCAACTAATGAAAAACTGTTTTTT. It is translated as CASSKGRPTNEKLFF. The chain uses TRBV5-6 and TRBJ1-4, with D unresolved. Germline CDR1 is SGHDT and CDR2 is YYEEEE. There are 15 residues in the CDR3. Between the trimmed V and J ends, which lost 4 bases and 0 bases, there was a span of 10 bases. The full variable domain, rest sourced from reference TRBV5-6 and TRBJ1-4, is DAGVTQSPTHLIKTRGQQVTLRCSPKSGHDTVSWYQQALGQGPQFIFQYYEEEERQRGNFPDRFSGHQFPNYSSELNVNALLLGDSALYLCASSKGRPTNEKLFFGSGTQLSVL.

Written as DNA, the CDR3 is TGTGCCAGTAGTCCAAGGACAGGGATGAGCACTGAAGCTTTCTTT. It codes for CASSPRTGMSTEAFF. The V and J genes are TRBV19 and TRBJ1-1; 8 nucleotides agree with TRBD1. Germline assignment: CDR1 LNHDA and CDR2 SQIVND (reference sequence). The length of the CDR3 is 15 residues. V was pared by 5 bases and J by 4 bases, with 9 bases of the junction left unmatched.